This T cell receptor (beta chain) derives from a study of cytomegalovirus exposure and HLA in healthy donors. This CDR3 is built from 13 residues. A multiplex PCR was run with 60 Vbeta primers and 13 Jbeta primers. TCRdb keeps only in-frame clones here, not all; method: immunoSEQ multiplex PCR. The data contain roughly 190,000 clones, around 78% of them singletons. This chain links TRBV12-2 with TRBJ2-4; the table's D call, TRBD1, has no DNA check behind it. TRBV12-2 is a listed pseudogene. The sequenced sample consisted of PBMCs. The sequence came from a woman in her thirties in good health and CMV-seropositive. CDR3 sequence: CASRGRAKNIQYF. CDR3 nucleotide sequence: TGTGCAAGTCGCGGCAGGGCCAAAAACATTCAGTACTTC.